This T cell receptor beta chain was recorded in a study of PD-L1 blockade in urothelial cancer. Study-level information: Of approximately 29 patients, around 25 were males with bladder-origin urothelial cancer. Prior chemotherapy ranged from 0 to 3 regimens per patient.

Time point defined: peripheral blood 6 weeks after treatment start. Pretreatment and on-treatment blood mononuclear cell samples were taken, totaling between 1 and 8 time points per patient. The CDR3 is 16 amino acids. CDR1 and CDR2 from the germline V gene are MDHEN and SYDVKM. V shed 5 bases, J shed 6 bases, and the junction held 12 bases outside the gene matches. Clones were sequenced by immunoSEQ multiplex PCR, and TCRdb holds only the in-frame ones, with some missing. The sample lists around 80,000 clones; around 93% were seen once. Comment on this clone: Its antigen is not known.

General study results and limits: Patients who had durable benefit saw their tumor-associated blood clones expand more at 3 weeks.

The sequence was obtained from a woman over 75 with urothelial cancer. The chain carries TRBV28 and TRBJ2-3; 9 bases fit TRBD2. Sequencing was performed on PBMCs, taken around atezolizumab (anti-PD-L1) treatment. CDR3 residues: CASSQAPGLASDTQYF. Written as DNA, the CDR3 is TGTGCCAGCAGTCAAGCTCCGGGACTAGCTTCCGATACGCAGTATTTT.